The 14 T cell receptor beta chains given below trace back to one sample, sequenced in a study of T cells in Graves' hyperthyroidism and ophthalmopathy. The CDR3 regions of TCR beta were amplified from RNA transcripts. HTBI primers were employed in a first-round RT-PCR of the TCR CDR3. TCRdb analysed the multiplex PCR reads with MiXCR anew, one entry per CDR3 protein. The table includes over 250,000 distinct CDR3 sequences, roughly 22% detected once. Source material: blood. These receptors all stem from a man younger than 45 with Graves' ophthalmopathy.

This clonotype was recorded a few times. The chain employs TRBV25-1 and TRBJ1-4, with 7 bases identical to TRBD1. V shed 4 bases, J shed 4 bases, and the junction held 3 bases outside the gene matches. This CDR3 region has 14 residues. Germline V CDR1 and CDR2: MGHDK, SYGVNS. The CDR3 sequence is CASSGGQLNEKLFF. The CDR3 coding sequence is TGTGCCAGCAGTGGGGGACAGCTTAATGAAAAACTGTTTTTT.

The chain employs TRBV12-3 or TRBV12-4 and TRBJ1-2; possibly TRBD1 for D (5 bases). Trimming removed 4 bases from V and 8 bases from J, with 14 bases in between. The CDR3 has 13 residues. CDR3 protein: CASSYDPGLGYTF. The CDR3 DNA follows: TGTGCCAGCAGTTACGATCCAGGGTTGGGCTACACCTTC.

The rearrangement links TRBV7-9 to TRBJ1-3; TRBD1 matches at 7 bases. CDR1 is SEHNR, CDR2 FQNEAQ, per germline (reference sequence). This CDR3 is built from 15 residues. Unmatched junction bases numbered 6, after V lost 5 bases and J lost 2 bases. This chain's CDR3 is CASSEQGNTGNTIYF. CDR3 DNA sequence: TGTGCCAGCAGCGAACAGGGGAATACTGGAAACACCATATATTTT.

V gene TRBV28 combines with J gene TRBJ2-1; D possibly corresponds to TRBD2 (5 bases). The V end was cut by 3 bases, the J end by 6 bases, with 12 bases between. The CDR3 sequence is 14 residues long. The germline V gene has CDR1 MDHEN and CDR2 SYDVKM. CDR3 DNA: TGTGCCAGCAGTTTGGAGGAAATACTCAATGAGCAGTTCTTC. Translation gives CASSLEEILNEQFF.

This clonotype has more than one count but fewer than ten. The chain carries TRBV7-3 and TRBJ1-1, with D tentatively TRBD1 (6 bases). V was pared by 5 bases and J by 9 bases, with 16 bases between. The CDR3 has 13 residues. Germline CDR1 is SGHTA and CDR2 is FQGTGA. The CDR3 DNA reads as TGTGCCAGCAGCCAACGGACAGCCTTGAAAGCTTTCTTT. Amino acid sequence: CASSQRTALKAFF.

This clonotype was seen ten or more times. The CDR3 reads CASSSQLWGHGYTF. CDR3 nucleotides: TGTGCCAGCAGCTCCCAACTCTGGGGCCATGGCTACACCTTC. The chain employs TRBV7-8 and TRBJ1-2; D might be TRBD1 (5 bases). Trimming stripped 4 bases from V and 6 bases from J, with 15 bases between. The CDR3 consists of 14 residues. Germline assignment: CDR1 SGHVS and CDR2 FQNEAQ.

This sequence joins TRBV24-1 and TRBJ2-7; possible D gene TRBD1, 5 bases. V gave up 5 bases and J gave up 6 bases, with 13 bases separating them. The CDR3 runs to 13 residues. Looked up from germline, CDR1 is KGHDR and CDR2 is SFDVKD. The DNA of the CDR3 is TGTGCCACCAGTGTTGACAGTCAAAGCGAGCAGTACTTC. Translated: CATSVDSQSEQYF.

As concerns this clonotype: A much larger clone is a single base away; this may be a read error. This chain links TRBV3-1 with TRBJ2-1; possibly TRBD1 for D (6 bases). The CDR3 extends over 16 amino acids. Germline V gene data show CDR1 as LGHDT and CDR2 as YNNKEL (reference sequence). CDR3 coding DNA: TGTGCCAGCAGCCTCGAACAGGGTCTTACCTACGATGAGCAGTTCTTC. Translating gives CASSLEQGLTYDEQFF.

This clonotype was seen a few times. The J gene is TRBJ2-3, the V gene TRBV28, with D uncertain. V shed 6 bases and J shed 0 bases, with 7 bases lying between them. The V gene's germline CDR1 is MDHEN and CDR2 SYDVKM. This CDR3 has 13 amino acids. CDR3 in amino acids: CASSKTSTDTQYF. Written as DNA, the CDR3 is TGTGCCAGCAGCAAAACTAGCACAGATACGCAGTATTTT. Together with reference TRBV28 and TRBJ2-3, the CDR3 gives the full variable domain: DVKVTQSSRYLVKRTGEKVFLECVQDMDHENMFWYRQDPGLGLRLIYFSYDVKMKEKGDIPEGYSVSREKKERFSLILESASTNQTSMYLCASSKTSTDTQYFGPGTRLTVL.

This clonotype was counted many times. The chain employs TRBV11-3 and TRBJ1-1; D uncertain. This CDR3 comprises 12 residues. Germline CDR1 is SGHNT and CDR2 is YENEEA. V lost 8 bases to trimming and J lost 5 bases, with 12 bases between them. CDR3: CASRIFETEAFF. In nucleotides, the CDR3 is TGTGCCAGCCGAATCTTTGAGACTGAAGCTTTCTTT.

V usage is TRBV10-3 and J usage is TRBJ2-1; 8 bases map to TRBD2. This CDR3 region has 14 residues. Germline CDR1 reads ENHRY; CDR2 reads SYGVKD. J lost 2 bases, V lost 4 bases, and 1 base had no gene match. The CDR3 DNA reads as TGTGCCATCAGTGGACTAGCGACCTACAATGAGCAGTTCTTC. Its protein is CAISGLATYNEQFF.

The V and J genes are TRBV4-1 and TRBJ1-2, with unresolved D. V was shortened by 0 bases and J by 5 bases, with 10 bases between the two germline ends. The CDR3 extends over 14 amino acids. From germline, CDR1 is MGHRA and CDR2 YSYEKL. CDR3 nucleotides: TGCGCCAGCAGCCAAGATCTCGAATTGTATGGCTACACCTTC. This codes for CASSQDLELYGYTF.

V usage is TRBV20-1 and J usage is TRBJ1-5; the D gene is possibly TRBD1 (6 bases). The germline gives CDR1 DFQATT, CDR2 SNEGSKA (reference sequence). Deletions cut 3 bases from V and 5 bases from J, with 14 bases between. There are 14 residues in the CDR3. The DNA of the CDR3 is TGCAGTGCTAGTAGTTTACAGGGAGATCAGCCCCAGCATTTT. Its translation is CSASSLQGDQPQHF.

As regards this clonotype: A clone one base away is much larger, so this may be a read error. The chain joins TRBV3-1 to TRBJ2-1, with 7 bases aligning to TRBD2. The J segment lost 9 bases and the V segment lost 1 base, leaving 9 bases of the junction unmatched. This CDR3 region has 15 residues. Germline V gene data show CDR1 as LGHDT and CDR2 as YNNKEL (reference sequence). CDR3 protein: CASSQGREDRGEQFF. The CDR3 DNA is TGTGCCAGCAGCCAAGGACGGGAGGACCGGGGTGAGCAGTTCTTC.